This T cell receptor (beta chain) was retrieved from a study of blood T cell repertoires in COVID-19. This clone appeared a single time. TCRdb keeps only in-frame clones here, not all; method: immunoSEQ multiplex PCR. This table holds about 160,000 clones, about 81% found once. Germline lookup yields CDR1 MNHNY and CDR2 SVGAGI (reference sequence). The CDR3 contains 13 residues. V was clipped by 2 bases and J by 4 bases, with 8 bases between them. This chain joins TRBV6-6 and TRBJ2-5, with D unclear. The sequenced sample was peripheral blood. This clonotype originated in a woman at least 80 years old with acute or convalescent COVID-19. The CDR3 DNA is TGTGCCAGCAGTTACGCGAACTCAGAGACCCAGTACTTC. It encodes CASSYANSETQYF.